This TCR beta chain was sequenced for a study of regulatory T cells in long-lasting Graves disease. This clonotype was detected once. This CDR3 comprises 14 residues. V lost 2 bases to trimming and J lost 3 bases; unmatched junction nucleotides: 3. Germline loops: CDR1 LNHDA, CDR2 SQIVND (reference sequence). Through Arm-PCR of CDR3 regions and iRepertoire HTBI primers, TCR beta libraries were built. TCRdb fed the multiplex PCR reads into MiXCR, producing one record per CDR3 protein. The sample gives around 360,000 distinct CDR3 sequences, about 16% of which show up once; 20% to 25% is in the top ten. Sample time point: newly diagnosed GD, antithyroid drugs for less than 3 months. Researchers made the TCR library from RNA that was extracted from PBMCs. The authors drew patients from an endocrinology department in Xi'an, China. A further study also used this sample, focusing on T cells in Graves' hyperthyroidism and ophthalmopathy. This second study notes: The HTBI primer set drove a first-round RT-PCR of the TCR CDR3.

The starting material was peripheral blood mononuclear cells (PBMCs), obtained at new diagnosis, from a patient treated with antithyroid drugs. This TCR came from a woman between 18 and 29 years old with Graves disease. The chain combines TRBV19 with TRBJ2-7; 8 bases fit TRBD2. The CDR3, as DNA: TGTGCCAGTAGTATAACCGGGACTAGCTACGAGCAGTACTTC. Translating it yields CASSITGTSYEQYF.